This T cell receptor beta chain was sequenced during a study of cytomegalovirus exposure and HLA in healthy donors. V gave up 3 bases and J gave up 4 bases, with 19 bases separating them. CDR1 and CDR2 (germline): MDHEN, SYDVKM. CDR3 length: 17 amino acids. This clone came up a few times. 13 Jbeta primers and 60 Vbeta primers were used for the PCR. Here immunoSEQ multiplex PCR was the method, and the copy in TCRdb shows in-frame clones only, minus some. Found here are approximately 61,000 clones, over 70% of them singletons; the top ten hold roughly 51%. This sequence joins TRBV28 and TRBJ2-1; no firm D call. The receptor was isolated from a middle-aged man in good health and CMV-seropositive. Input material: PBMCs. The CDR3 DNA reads TGTGCCAGCAGTTTGGAGCCCATCGCCGGGTATTACAATGAGCAGTTCTTC. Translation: CASSLEPIAGYYNEQFF. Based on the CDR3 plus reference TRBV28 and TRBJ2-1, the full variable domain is DVKVTQSSRYLVKRTGEKVFLECVQDMDHENMFWYRQDPGLGLRLIYFSYDVKMKEKGDIPEGYSVSREKKERFSLILESASTNQTSMYLCASSLEPIAGYYNEQFFGPGTRLTVL.